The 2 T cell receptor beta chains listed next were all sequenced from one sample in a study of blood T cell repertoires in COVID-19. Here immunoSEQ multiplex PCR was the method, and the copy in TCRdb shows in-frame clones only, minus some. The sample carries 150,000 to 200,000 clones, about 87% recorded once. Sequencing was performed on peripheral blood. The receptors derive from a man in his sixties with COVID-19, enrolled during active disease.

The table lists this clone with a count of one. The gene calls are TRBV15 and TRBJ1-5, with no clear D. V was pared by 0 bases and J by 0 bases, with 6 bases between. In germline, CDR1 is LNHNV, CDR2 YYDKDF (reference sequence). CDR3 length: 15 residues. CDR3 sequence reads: CATSRDRDSNQPQHF. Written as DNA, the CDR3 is TGTGCCACCAGCAGAGATCGGGATAGCAATCAGCCCCAGCATTTT.

CDR3 nucleotides: TGCGCCAGCAGTGGCCTGTCCGGGTACTTC. This gives the protein CASSGLSGYF. V and J are TRBV10-1 and TRBJ2-5; D gene uncertain. Germline CDR1 reads WNHNN; CDR2 reads SYGVQD (reference sequence). The CDR3 covers 10 residues. Trimming cost V 4 bases and J 13 bases, with 10 bases left between them.